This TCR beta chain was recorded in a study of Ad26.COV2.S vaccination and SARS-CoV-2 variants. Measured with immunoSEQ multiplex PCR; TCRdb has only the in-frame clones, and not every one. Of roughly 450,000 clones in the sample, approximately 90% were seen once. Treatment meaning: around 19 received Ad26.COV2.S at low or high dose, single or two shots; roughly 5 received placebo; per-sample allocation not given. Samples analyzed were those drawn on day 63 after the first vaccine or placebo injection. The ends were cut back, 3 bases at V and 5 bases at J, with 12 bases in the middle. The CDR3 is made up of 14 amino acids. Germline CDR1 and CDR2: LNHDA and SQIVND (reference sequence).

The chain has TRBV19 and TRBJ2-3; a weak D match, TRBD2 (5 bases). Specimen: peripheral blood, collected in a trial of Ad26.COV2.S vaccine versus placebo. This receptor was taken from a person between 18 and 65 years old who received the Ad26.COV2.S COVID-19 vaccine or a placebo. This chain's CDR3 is CASSILEVEDTQYF. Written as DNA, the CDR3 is TGTGCCAGTAGTATTTTGGAGGTCGAAGATACGCAGTATTTT.